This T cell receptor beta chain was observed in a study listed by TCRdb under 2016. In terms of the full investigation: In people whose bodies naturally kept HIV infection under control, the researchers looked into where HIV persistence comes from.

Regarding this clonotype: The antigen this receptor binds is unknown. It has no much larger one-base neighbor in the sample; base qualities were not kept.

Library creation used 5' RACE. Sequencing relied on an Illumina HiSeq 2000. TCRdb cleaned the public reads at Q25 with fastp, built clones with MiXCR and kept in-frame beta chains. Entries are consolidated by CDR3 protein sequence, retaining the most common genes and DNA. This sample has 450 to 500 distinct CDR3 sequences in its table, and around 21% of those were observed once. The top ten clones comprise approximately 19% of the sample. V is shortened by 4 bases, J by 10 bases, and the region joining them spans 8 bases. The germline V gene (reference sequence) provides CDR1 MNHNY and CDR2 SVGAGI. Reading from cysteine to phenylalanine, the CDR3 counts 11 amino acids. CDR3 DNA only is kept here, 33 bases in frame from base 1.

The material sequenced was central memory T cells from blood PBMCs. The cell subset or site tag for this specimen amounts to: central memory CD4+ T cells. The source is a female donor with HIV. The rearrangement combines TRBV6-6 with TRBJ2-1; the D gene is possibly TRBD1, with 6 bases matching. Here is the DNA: TGTGCCAGCAGTTTAGACAGGGAGCAGTTCTTC. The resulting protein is CASSLDREQFF.